Listed below are T cell receptor beta chains from one sample, sequenced in a study of blood T cell repertoires in COVID-19. Method: immunoSEQ multiplex PCR; TCRdb's copy keeps in-frame clones and lacks some. The sample has about 110,000 clones, roughly 79% seen once; the top ten hold roughly 17%. The sample consisted of peripheral blood. The receptor source for this set is a woman older than 75 with active or convalescent COVID-19. CDR3s include the opening cysteine and the closing phenylalanine or tryptophan. A D gene is named only where the DNA matches it firmly. Clone size is not always given. Where it is, it says once, few, many or a class for expanded clones.

-	TRBV27	TRBJ2-1	-	TGTGCCAGCAGTTTTTTCGGGGGAATGAATGAGCAGTTCTTC	CASSFFGGMNEQFF
-	TRBV6-5	TRBJ1-2	-	TGTGCCAGCAGGTTAAGCGGACAGCCCAACTATGGCTACACCTTC	CASRLSGQPNYGYTF
-	TRBV4-1	TRBJ2-1	-	TGCGCCAGCAGCCCCCGACAGGTAACCTACAATGAGCAGTTCTTC	CASSPRQVTYNEQFF
-	TRBV19	TRBJ2-7	-	TGTGCCAGTAGTACGACAGGCGGGTACGAGCAGTACTTC	CASSTTGGYEQYF
TRBD1	TRBV7-8	TRBJ1-3	-	TGTGCCAGCAGCTCCCGGGACAGGGGACGTGGAAACACCATATATTTT	CASSSRDRGRGNTIYF
-	TRBV4-3	TRBJ1-6	-	TGCGCCAGCAGCCCGCCGATCTGGAGCTCCTATAATTCACCCCTCCACTTT	CASSPPIWSSYNSPLHF
TRBD1	TRBV7-2	TRBJ1-2	-	TGTGCCAGCAGCTTAGGGTGGGACAGGGATGGCTACACCTTC	CASSLGWDRDGYTF
-	TRBV21-1	TRBJ2-1	-	TGTGCCAGCAGCAAACTATGGTACGGGACAGGGTACAATGAGCAGTTCTTC	CASSKLWYGTGYNEQFF
-	TRBV5-1	TRBJ2-2	-	TGCGCCAGCAGCTTGGCTACAGGCTACACCGGGGAGCTGTTTTTT	CASSLATGYTGELFF
-	TRBV12-1	TRBJ2-7	-	TGTGCCAGCAGCTTCGGACTAGCGGGTTACGAGCAGTACTTC	CASSFGLAGYEQYF
-	TRBV11-2	TRBJ2-3	-	TGTGCCAGCAGCATACTCGGGGTAGGGGGAACAGATACGCAGTATTTT	CASSILGVGGTDTQYF
TRBD2	TRBV5-8	TRBJ2-7	-	TGTGCCAGCAGACGACTAGCGGGACCCTACGAGCAGTACTTC	CASRRLAGPYEQYF
-	TRBV6-6	TRBJ2-7	-	TGTGCCAGCAGTAAAACGACTAGAATCACTTTCGAGCAGTACTTC	CASSKTTRITFEQYF
-	TRBV19	TRBJ1-3	-	TGTGCCAGTAGTATAGTCGTATTCTCTGGAAACACCATATATTTT	CASSIVVFSGNTIYF
-	TRBV23-1	TRBJ1-4	few	TGCGCCAGCACTTCCCCGGACAAGCCAACTAATGAAAAACTGTTTTTT	CASTSPDKPTNEKLFF
-	TRBV13	TRBJ2-7	-	TGTGCCAGCAGCTTAGGGACACGGGGTGGCGAGCAGTACTTC	CASSLGTRGGEQYF
TRBD1	TRBV19	TRBJ2-1	few	TGTGCCAGTAGTATAGAGACCGGGACAGGGAAATACAATGAGCAGTTCTTC	CASSIETGTGKYNEQFF